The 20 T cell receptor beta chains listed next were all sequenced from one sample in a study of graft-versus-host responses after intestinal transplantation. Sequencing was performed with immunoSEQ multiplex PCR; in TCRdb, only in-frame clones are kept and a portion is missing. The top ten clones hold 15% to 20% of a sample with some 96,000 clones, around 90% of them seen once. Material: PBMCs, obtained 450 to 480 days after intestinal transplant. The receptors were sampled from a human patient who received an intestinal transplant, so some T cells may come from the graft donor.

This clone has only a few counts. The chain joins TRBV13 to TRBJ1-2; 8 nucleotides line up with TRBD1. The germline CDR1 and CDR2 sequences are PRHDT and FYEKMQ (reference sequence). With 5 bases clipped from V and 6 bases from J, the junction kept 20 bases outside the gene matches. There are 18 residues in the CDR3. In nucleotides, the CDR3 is TGTGCCAGCAGCCAGGGGTACGGACAGGGTGCAAGGGGGGATGGCTACACCTTC. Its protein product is CASSQGYGQGARGDGYTF.

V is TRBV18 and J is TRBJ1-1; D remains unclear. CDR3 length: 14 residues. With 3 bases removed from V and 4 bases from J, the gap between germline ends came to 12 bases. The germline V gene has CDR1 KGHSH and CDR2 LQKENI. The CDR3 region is CASSPGPMATEAFF. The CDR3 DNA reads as TGTGCCAGCTCACCCGGCCCAATGGCCACTGAAGCTTTCTTT.

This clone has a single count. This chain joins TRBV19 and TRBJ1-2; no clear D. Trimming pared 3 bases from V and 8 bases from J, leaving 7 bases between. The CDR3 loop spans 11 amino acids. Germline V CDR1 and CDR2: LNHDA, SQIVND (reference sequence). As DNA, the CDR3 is TGTGCCAGTAGTATTAGGTCCGGCTACACCTTC. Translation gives CASSIRSGYTF.

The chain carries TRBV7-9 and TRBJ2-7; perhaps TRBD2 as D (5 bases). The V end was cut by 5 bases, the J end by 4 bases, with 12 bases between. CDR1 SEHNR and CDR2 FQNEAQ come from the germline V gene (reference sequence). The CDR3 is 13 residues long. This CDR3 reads CASSPRGGYEQYF. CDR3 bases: TGTGCCAGCAGCCCTCGGGGTGGGTACGAGCAGTACTTC.

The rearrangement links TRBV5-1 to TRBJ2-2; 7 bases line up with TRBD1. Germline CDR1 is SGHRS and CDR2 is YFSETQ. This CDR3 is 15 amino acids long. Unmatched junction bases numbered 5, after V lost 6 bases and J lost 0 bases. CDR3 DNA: TGCGCCAGCAACACAGGGGCCGCGAACACCGGGGAGCTGTTTTTT. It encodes CASNTGAANTGELFF.

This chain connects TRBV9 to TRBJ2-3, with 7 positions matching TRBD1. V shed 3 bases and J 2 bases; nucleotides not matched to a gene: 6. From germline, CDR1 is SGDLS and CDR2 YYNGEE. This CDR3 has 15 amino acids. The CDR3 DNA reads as TGTGCCAGCAGCGCCTTCGGACAGGACACAGATACGCAGTATTTT. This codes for CASSAFGQDTDTQYF.

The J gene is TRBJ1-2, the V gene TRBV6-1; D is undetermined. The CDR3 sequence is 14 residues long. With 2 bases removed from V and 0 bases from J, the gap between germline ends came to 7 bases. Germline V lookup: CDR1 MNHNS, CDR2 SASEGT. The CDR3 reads CASSEIGTNYGYTF. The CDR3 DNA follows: TGTGCCAGCAGTGAAATCGGAACTAACTATGGCTACACCTTC.

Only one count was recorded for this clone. This chain's CDR3 is CAISDPGAYGYTF. The CDR3 DNA is TGTGCCATCAGTGATCCGGGAGCCTATGGCTACACCTTC. The rearrangement joins TRBV10-3 to TRBJ1-2; D remains unclear. Trimming shortened V by 3 bases and J by 4 bases, and 9 bases separated the two germline ends. This CDR3 region has 13 residues. The V gene's germline CDR1 is ENHRY and CDR2 SYGVKD.

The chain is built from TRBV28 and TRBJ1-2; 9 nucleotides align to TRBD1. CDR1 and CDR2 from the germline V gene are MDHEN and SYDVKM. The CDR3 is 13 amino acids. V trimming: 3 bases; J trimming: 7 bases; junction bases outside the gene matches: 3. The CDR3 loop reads CASSLGQGGGYTF. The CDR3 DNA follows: TGTGCCAGCAGTTTGGGACAGGGAGGTGGCTACACCTTC.

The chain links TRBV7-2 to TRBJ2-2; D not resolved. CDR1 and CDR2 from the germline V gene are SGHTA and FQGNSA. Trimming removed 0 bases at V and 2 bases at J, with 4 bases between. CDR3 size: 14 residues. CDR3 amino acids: CASSLAGNTGELFF. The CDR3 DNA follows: TGTGCCAGCAGCTTAGCGGGAAACACCGGGGAGCTGTTTTTT.

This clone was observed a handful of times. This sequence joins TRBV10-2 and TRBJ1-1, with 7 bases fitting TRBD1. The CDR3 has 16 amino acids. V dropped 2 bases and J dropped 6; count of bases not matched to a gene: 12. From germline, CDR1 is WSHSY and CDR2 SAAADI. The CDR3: CASSEPRTGSVAEAFF. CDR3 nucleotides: TGCGCCAGCAGTGAGCCCCGGACAGGATCGGTAGCTGAAGCTTTCTTT.

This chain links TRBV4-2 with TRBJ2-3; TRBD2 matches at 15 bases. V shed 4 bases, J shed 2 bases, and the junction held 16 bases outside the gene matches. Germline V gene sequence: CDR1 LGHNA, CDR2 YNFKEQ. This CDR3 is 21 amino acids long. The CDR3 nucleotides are TGTGCCAGCAGCCTAGGGACTAGCGGGGGGCCGTCCTCTTTCTCCACAGATACGCAGTATTTT. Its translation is CASSLGTSGGPSSFSTDTQYF.

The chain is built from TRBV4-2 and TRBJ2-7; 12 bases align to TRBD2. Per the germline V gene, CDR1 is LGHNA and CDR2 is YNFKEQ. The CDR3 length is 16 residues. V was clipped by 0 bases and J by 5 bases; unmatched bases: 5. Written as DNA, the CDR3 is TGTGCCAGCAGCCAAGAAGGACTAGCGGGGTCTAACGAGCAGTACTTC. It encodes CASSQEGLAGSNEQYF.

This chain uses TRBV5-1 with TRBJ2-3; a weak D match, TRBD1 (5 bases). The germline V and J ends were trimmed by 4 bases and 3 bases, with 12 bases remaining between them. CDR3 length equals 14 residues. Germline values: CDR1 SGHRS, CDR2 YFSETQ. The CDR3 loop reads CASSQGRQTDTQYF. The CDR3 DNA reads TGCGCCAGCAGCCAGGGCCGTCAAACAGATACGCAGTATTTT.

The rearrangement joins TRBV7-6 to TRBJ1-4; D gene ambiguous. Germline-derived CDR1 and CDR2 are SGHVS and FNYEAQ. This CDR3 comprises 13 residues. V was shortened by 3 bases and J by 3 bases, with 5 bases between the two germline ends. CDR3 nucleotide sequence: TGTGCCAGCAGCTTGGGCCCTAATGAAAAACTGTTTTTT. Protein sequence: CASSLGPNEKLFF.

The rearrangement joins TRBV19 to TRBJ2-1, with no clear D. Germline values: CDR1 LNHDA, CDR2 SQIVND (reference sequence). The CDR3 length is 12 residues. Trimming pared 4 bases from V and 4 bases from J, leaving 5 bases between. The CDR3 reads CASSTRYNEQFF. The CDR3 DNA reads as TGTGCCAGTAGTACCAGATACAATGAGCAGTTCTTC.

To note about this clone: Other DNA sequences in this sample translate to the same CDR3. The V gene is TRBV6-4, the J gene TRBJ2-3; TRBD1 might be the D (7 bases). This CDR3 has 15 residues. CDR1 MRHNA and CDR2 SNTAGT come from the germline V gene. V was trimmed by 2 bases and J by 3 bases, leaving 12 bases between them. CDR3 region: CASSDGQGGTDTQYF. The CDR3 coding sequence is TGTGCCAGCAGTGACGGCCAGGGGGGAACAGATACGCAGTATTTT.

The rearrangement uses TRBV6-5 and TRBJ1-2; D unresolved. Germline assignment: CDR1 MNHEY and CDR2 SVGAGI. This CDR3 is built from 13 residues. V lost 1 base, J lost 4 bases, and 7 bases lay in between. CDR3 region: CASSYLPAYGYTF. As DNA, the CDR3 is TGTGCCAGCAGTTACTTGCCAGCCTATGGCTACACCTTC.

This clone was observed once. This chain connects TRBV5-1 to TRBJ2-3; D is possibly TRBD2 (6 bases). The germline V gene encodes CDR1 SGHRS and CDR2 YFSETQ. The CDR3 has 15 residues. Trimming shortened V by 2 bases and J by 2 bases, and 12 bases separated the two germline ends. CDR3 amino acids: CASSLWSGDTDTQYF. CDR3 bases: TGCGCCAGCAGCTTATGGTCGGGGGACACAGATACGCAGTATTTT.

CDR3 coding DNA: TGTGCCAGCAGGAATAACAATGAGCAGTTCTTC. Encoded protein: CASRNNNEQFF. The rearrangement links TRBV6-4 to TRBJ2-1; D not resolved. V was cut by 6 bases and J by 5 bases, with 5 bases left in between. This CDR3 contains 11 residues. The germline V gene has CDR1 MRHNA and CDR2 SNTAGT.